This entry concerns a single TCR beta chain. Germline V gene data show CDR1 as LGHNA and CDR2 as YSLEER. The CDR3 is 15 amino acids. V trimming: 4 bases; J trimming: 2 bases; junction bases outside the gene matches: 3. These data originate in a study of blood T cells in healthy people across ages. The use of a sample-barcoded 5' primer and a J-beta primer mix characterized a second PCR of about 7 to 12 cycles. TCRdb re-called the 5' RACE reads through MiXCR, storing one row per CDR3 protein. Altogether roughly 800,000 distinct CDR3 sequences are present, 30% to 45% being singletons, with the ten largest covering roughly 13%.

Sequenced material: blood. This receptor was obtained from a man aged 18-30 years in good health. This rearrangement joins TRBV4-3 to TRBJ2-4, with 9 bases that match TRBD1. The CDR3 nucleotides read TGCGCCAGCAGCCGACAGGGGGAGTCCAAAAACATTCAGTACTTC. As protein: CASSRQGESKNIQYF.